This is a list of T cell receptor beta chains from one sample in a study of human T cells and chemical hapten exposure. Each CDR3 protein gets one entry after TCRdb re-called the RACE reads with MiXCR. The sample records 150,000 to 200,000 distinct CDR3 sequences, 30% being singletons. The starting material was whole blood, obtained in connection with sensitization to the hapten diphenylcyclopropenone (DPC). These receptors all come from a woman aged 25 to 39 with alopecia areata. Some clones in this sample may be carry-over from other donors' samples. The CDR3 runs from the conserved cysteine through the conserved F or W. The order of the fields is V gene, clone size, D gene, J gene, CDR3 protein, CDR3 DNA. D genes are given only for firm matches. For some rows the clone size is stated as once, few or many, or as a class when expanded; others skip it.

v_gene: TRBV28; abundance: few; d_gene: TRBD1; j_gene: TRBJ1-4; CDR3aa: CASKRGQGNEKLFF; CDR3nt: TGTGCCAGCAAAAGGGGACAGGGAAATGAAAAACTGTTTTTT
v_gene: TRBV5-1; abundance: few; d_gene: TRBD2; j_gene: TRBJ2-3; CDR3aa: CASSLQGLLGTFSDTQYF; CDR3nt: TGCGCCAGCAGCTTGCAGGGACTACTCGGAACATTTTCAGATACGCAGTATTTT
v_gene: TRBV28; abundance: few; d_gene: -; j_gene: TRBJ1-2; CDR3aa: CASSKLERGDGYTF; CDR3nt: TGTGCCAGCAGCAAACTCGAACGAGGGGATGGCTACACCTTC
v_gene: TRBV20-1; abundance: few; d_gene: TRBD2; j_gene: TRBJ2-4; CDR3aa: CSAPGLAGGRNIQYF; CDR3nt: TGCAGTGCACCAGGTCTAGCGGGAGGACGGAACATTCAGTACTTC
v_gene: TRBV28; abundance: -; d_gene: TRBD2; j_gene: TRBJ2-2; CDR3aa: CASSVAGGTSTGELFF; CDR3nt: TGTGCCAGCAGTGTAGCGGGAGGTACTAGCACCGGGGAGCTGTTTTTT
v_gene: TRBV20-1; abundance: -; d_gene: TRBD2; j_gene: TRBJ2-7; CDR3aa: CSARGTSGLSYEQYF; CDR3nt: TGCAGTGCTCGAGGGACTAGCGGGCTCTCCTACGAGCAGTACTTT
v_gene: TRBV29-1; abundance: -; d_gene: -; j_gene: TRBJ2-1; CDR3aa: CGVGHREQFF; CDR3nt: TGCGGCGTTGGCCATAGGGAGCAGTTCTTC
v_gene: TRBV29-1; abundance: -; d_gene: TRBD2; j_gene: TRBJ2-1; CDR3aa: CSGGLAVYNEQFF; CDR3nt: TGCAGCGGGGGACTAGCGGTATACAATGAGCAGTTCTTC
v_gene: TRBV29-1; abundance: -; d_gene: -; j_gene: TRBJ2-6; CDR3aa: CSVEDPGSGANVLTF; CDR3nt: TGCAGCGTTGAAGATCCTGGCTCTGGGGCCAACGTCCTGACTTTC
v_gene: TRBV29-1; abundance: -; d_gene: -; j_gene: TRBJ2-6; CDR3aa: CSVEPGSGANVLTF; CDR3nt: TGCAGCGTTGAACCAGGATCTGGGGCCAACGTCCTGACTTTC
v_gene: TRBV7-2; abundance: -; d_gene: -; j_gene: TRBJ1-1; CDR3aa: CASSLVIGKLNTEAFF; CDR3nt: TGTGCCAGCAGCTTAGTTATAGGTAAACTGAACACTGAAGCTTTCTTT
v_gene: TRBV4-3; abundance: few; d_gene: -; j_gene: TRBJ1-4; CDR3aa: CASSYRASNEKLFF; CDR3nt: TGCGCCAGCAGCTATCGGGCATCTAATGAAAAACTGTTTTTT
v_gene: TRBV29-1; abundance: few; d_gene: TRBD1; j_gene: TRBJ1-5; CDR3aa: CSVAPTGDNQPQHF; CDR3nt: TGCAGCGTAGCTCCGACAGGGGACAATCAGCCCCAGCATTTT
v_gene: TRBV7-2; abundance: few; d_gene: -; j_gene: TRBJ1-2; CDR3aa: CASSLGGTDGYTF; CDR3nt: TGTGCCAGCAGCTTGGGTGGAACAGATGGCTACACCTTC
v_gene: TRBV4-3; abundance: once; d_gene: -; j_gene: TRBJ1-6; CDR3aa: CASSQVHRANSPLHF; CDR3nt: TGCGCCAGCAGCCAAGTTCACAGGGCCAATTCACCCCTCCACTTT
v_gene: TRBV7-9; abundance: -; d_gene: -; j_gene: TRBJ1-6; CDR3aa: CASSFTGSSYNSPLHF; CDR3nt: TGTGCCAGCAGCTTCACAGGGAGCTCCTATAATTCACCCCTCCACTTT
v_gene: TRBV29-1; abundance: -; d_gene: -; j_gene: TRBJ1-4; CDR3aa: CSAATAGANEKLFF; CDR3nt: TGCAGCGCCGCGACGGCAGGGGCAAATGAAAAACTGTTTTTT
v_gene: TRBV5-4; abundance: once; d_gene: -; j_gene: TRBJ2-2; CDR3aa: CASSLGLTNTGELFF; CDR3nt: TGTGCCAGCAGCTTGGGTCTAACCAACACCGGGGAGCTGTTTTTT
v_gene: TRBV7-6; abundance: -; d_gene: -; j_gene: TRBJ2-7; CDR3aa: CASGKTYEQYF; CDR3nt: TGTGCCAGCGGAAAAACCTACGAGCAGTACTTC
v_gene: TRBV5-1; abundance: -; d_gene: -; j_gene: TRBJ2-7; CDR3aa: CASRNGDTYEQYF; CDR3nt: TGCGCCAGCAGAAACGGCGATACCTACGAGCAGTACTTC
v_gene: TRBV4-3; abundance: few; d_gene: -; j_gene: TRBJ2-1; CDR3aa: CASSQEGASYNEQFF; CDR3nt: TGCGCCAGCAGCCAAGAGGGGGCCTCCTACAATGAGCAGTTCTTC
v_gene: TRBV4-3; abundance: -; d_gene: TRBD2; j_gene: TRBJ2-1; CDR3aa: CASSRPTSGRKNSYNEQFF; CDR3nt: TGCGCCAGCAGCCGTCCGACTAGCGGGCGAAAAAACTCCTACAATGAGCAGTTCTTC
v_gene: TRBV6-2/TRBV6-3; abundance: few; d_gene: TRBD1; j_gene: TRBJ2-5; CDR3aa: CASSLPTGKETQYF; CDR3nt: TGTGCCAGCAGTTTACCGACAGGGAAAGAGACCCAGTACTTC
v_gene: TRBV11-2; abundance: few; d_gene: -; j_gene: TRBJ2-1; CDR3aa: CASRRGNEQFF; CDR3nt: TGTGCCAGCCGGCGGGGTAATGAGCAGTTCTTC
v_gene: TRBV5-1; abundance: -; d_gene: -; j_gene: TRBJ2-1; CDR3aa: CASSLQGLGNEQFF; CDR3nt: TGCGCCAGCAGCTTACAGGGTTTGGGCAATGAGCAGTTCTTC
v_gene: TRBV29-1; abundance: -; d_gene: TRBD2; j_gene: TRBJ2-3; CDR3aa: CSVDLGTSGGTDTQYF; CDR3nt: TGCAGCGTTGATTTGGGGACTAGCGGGGGGACAGATACGCAGTATTTT
v_gene: TRBV7-2; abundance: few; d_gene: TRBD1; j_gene: TRBJ1-5; CDR3aa: CASSRQTGPNQPQHF; CDR3nt: TGTGCCAGCAGCCGGCAGACAGGGCCCAATCAGCCCCAGCATTTT
v_gene: TRBV4-1; abundance: -; d_gene: -; j_gene: TRBJ1-4; CDR3aa: CASSQDLGGKLFF; CDR3nt: TGCGCCAGCAGCCAAGATCTAGGTGGAAAACTGTTTTTT